This T cell receptor beta chain was recorded in a study of monozygotic twins with inflammatory bowel disease. Each sample had eight separate cDNA synthesis reactions. Two nested PCRs, run for roughly 15 and 9 cycles, were applied to TCRalpha and TCRbeta cDNA. TCRdb reprocessed the 5' RACE reads; each CDR3 protein has one entry and no DNA is given. The table counts 200,000 to 250,000 distinct CDR3 sequences; roughly 8% lies in the top ten. The CDR3 runs 13 residues. Points from the study as a whole: Lower TCRbeta diversity (inverse Simpson) was seen in IBD patients than in healthy co-twins.

Worth noting for this clonotype: Its target is unknown.

The sequenced sample consisted of blood. The rearrangement uses TRBV12-3 or TRBV12-4 and TRBJ1-1. This TCR derives from a human donor with ulcerative colitis or Crohn's disease, or a healthy co-twin of an affected twin (not recorded which). The CDR3 loop reads CASSPVNIFGAFF.